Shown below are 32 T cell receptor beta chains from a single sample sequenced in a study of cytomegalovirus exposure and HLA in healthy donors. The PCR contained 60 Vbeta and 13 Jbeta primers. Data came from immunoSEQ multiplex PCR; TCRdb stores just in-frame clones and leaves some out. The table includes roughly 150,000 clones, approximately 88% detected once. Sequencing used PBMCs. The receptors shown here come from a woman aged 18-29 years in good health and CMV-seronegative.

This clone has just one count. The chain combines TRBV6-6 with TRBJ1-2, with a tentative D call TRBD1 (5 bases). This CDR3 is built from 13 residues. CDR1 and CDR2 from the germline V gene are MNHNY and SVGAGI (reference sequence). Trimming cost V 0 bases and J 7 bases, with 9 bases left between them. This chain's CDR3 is CASSYSRQIGYTF. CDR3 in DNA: TGTGCCAGCAGTTACTCGAGACAGATTGGCTACACCTTC.

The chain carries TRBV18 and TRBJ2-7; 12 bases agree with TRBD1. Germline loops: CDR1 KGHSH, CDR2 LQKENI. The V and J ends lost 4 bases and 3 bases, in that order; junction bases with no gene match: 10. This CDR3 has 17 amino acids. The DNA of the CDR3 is TGTGCCAGCTCACGGAGCCGGGACAGGGGGCGCGGCTACGAGCAGTACTTC. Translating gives CASSRSRDRGRGYEQYF.

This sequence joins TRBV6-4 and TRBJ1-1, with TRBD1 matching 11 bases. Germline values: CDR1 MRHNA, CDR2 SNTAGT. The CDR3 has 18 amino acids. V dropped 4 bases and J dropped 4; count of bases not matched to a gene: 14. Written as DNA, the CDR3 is TGTGCCAGCAGTGGGGACAGGGGGAAAAAGGACCGAATCACTGAAGCTTTCTTT. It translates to CASSGDRGKKDRITEAFF.

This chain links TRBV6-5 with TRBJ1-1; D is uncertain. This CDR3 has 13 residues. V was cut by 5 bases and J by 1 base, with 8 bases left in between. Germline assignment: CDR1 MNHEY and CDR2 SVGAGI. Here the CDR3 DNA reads TGTGCCAGCAGTCCGAGACAGAACACTGAAGCTTTCTTT. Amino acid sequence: CASSPRQNTEAFF.

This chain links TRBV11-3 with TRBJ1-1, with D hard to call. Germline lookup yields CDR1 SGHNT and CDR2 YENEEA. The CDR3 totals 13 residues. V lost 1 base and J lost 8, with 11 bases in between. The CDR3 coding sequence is TGTGCCAGCAGCTTAGCTTACGGAGAAGAAGCTTTCTTT. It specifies CASSLAYGEEAFF.

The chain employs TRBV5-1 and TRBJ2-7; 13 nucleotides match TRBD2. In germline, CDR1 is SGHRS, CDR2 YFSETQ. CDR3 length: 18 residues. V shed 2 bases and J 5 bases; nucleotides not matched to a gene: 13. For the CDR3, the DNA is TGCGCCAGCAGCTTAGGACTAGCGGGGGTGTATCTACGGAACGAGCAGTACTTC. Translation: CASSLGLAGVYLRNEQYF.

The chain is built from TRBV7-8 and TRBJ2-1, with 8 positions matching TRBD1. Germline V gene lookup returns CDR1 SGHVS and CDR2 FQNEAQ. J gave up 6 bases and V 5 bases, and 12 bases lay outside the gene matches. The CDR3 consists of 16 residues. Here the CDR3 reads CASSVLQGARVNEQFF. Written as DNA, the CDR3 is TGTGCCAGCAGCGTTCTCCAGGGGGCGAGAGTCAATGAGCAGTTCTTC.

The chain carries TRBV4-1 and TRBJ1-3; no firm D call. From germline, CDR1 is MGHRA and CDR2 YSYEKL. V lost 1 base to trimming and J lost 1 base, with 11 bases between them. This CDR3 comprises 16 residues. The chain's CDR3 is CASSQVEGFSGNTIYF. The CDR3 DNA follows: TGCGCCAGCAGCCAAGTGGAGGGTTTTTCTGGAAACACCATATATTTT.

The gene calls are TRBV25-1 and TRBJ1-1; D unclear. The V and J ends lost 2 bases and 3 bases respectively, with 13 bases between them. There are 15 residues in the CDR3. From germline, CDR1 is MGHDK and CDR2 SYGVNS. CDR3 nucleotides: TGTGCCAGCAGTGAAGGACTGGTAGGTGACACTGAAGCTTTCTTT. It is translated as CASSEGLVGDTEAFF.

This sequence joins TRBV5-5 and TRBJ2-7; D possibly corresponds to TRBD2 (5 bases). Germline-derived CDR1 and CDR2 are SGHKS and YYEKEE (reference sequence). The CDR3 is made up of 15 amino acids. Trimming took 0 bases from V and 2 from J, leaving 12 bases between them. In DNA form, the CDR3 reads TGTGCCAGCAGCTTGGACTGGACTCCAACCTACGAGCAGTACTTC. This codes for CASSLDWTPTYEQYF.

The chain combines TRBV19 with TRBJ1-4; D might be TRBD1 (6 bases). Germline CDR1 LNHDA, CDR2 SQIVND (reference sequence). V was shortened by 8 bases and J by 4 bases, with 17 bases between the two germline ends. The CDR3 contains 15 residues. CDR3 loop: CASGGANTFNEKLFF. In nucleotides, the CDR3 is TGTGCCAGTGGGGGGGCGAATACCTTTAATGAAAAACTGTTTTTT.

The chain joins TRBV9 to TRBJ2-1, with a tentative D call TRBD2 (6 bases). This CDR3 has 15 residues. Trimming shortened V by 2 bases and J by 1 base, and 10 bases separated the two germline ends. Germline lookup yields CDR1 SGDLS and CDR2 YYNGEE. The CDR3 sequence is CASSVAGTSYNEQFF. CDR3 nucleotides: TGTGCCAGCAGCGTTGCGGGAACGTCCTACAATGAGCAGTTCTTC.

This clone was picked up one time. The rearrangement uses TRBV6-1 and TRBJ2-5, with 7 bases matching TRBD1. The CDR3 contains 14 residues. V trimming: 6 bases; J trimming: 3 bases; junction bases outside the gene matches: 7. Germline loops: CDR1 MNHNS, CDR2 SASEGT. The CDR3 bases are TGTGCCAGCAGATACGGGACAGTGAAAGAGACCCAGTACTTC. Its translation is CASRYGTVKETQYF.

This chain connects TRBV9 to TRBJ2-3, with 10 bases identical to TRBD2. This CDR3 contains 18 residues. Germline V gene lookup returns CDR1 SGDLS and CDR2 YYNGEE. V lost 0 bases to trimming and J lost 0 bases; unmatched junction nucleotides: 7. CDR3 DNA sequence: TGTGCCAGCAGCGTAGGGGTAGCGGGGGGTCTTAGCACAGATACGCAGTATTTT. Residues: CASSVGVAGGLSTDTQYF.

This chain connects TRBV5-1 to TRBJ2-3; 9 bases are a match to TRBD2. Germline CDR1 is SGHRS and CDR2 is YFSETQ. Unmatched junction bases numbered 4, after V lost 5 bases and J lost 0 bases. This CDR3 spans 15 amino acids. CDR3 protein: CASSPAGGSTDTQYF. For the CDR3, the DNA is TGCGCCAGCAGTCCGGCGGGGGGGAGCACAGATACGCAGTATTTT.

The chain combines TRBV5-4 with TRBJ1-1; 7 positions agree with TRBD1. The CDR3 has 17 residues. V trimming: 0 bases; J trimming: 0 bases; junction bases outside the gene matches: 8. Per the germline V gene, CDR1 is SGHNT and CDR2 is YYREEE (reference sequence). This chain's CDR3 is CASSLGAGQIMNTEAFF. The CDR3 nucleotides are TGTGCCAGCAGCTTGGGCGCGGGACAGATCATGAACACTGAAGCTTTCTTT.

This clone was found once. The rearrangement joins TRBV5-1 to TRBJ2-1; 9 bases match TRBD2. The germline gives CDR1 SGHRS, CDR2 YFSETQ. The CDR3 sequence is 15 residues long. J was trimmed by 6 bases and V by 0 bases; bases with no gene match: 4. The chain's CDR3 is CASSLGGGGLNEQFF. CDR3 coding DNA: TGCGCCAGCAGCTTGGGCGGGGGGGGCCTCAATGAGCAGTTCTTC.

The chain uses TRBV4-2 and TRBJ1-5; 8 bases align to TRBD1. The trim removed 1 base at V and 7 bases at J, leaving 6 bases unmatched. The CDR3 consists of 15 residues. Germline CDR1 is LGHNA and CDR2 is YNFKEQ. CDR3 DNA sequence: TGTGCCAGCAGCCAAGGAGCAGGGGGCGGGCAGCCCCAGCATTTT. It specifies CASSQGAGGGQPQHF.

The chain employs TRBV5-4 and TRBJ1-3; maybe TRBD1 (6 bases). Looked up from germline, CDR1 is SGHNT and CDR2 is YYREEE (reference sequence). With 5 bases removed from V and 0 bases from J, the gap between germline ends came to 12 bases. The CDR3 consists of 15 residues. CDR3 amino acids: CASSYGQTSGNTIYF. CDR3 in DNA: TGTGCCAGCAGTTACGGACAGACCTCTGGAAACACCATATATTTT.

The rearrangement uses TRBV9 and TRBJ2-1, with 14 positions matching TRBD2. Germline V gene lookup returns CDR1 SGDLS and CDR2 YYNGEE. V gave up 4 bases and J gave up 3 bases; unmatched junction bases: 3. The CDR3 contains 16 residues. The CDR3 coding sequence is TGTGCCAGCAGCAGGGGGACTAGCGGGGGCTACAATGAGCAGTTCTTC. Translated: CASSRGTSGGYNEQFF.

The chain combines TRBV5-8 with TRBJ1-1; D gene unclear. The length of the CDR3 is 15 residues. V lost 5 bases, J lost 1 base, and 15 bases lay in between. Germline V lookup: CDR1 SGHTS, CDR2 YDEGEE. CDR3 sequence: CASRNGRAPNTEAFF. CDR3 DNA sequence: TGTGCCAGCAGAAATGGGAGGGCCCCGAACACTGAAGCTTTCTTT.

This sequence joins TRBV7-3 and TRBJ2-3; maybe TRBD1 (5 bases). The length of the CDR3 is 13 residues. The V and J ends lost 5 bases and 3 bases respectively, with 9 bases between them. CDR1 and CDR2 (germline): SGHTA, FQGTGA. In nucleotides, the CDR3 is TGTGCCAGCAGCCCCTACAGGACAGATACGCAGTATTTT. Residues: CASSPYRTDTQYF. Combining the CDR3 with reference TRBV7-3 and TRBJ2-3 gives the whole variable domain GAGVSQTPSNKVTEKGKYVELRCDPISGHTALYWYRQSLGQGPEFLIYFQGTGAADDSGLPNDRFFAVRPEGSVSTLKIQRTERGDSAVYLCASSPYRTDTQYFGPGTRLTVL.

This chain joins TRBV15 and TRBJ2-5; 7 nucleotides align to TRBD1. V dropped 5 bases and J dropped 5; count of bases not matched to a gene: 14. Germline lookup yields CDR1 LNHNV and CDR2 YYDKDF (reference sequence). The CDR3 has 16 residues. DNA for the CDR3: TGTGCCACCAGCGCTCGTACCGGACAGGCTGGGGAGACCCAGTACTTC. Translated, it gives CATSARTGQAGETQYF.

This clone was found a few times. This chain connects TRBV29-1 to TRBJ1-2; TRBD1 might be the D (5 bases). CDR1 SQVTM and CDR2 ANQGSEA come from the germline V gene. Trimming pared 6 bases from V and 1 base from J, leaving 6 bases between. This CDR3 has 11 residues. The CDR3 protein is CSVTVNYGYTF. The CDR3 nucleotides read TGCAGCGTGACAGTTAACTATGGCTACACCTTC.

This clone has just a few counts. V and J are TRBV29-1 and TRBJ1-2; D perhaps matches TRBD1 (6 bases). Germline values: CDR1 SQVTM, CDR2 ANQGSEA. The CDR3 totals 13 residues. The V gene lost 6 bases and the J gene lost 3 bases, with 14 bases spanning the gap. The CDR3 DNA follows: TGCAGCGTCCTAGGACAGCCGCACTATGGCTACACCTTC. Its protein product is CSVLGQPHYGYTF.

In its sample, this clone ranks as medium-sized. CDR3 protein: CASSQAHPRSNTEAFF. CDR3 DNA: TGCGCCAGCAGCCAAGCTCATCCCCGGTCCAACACTGAAGCTTTCTTT. V and J are TRBV4-1 and TRBJ1-1, with D uncertain. The CDR3 is 16 residues long. Germline CDR1 reads MGHRA; CDR2 reads YSYEKL. Trimming took 1 base from V and 2 from J, leaving 14 bases between them.

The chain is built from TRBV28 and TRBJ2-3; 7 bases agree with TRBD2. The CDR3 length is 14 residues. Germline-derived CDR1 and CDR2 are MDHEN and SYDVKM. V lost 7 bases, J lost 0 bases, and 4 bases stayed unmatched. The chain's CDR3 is CASIRGGSTDTQYF. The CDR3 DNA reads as TGTGCCAGCATCCGCGGGGGAAGCACAGATACGCAGTATTTT.

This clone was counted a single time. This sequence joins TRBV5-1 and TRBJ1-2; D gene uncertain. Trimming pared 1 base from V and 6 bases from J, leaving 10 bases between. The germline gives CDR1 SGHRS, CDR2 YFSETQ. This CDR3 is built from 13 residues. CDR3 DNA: TGCGCCAGCAGCTTGAGCGGCATGAATGGCTACACCTTC. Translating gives CASSLSGMNGYTF.

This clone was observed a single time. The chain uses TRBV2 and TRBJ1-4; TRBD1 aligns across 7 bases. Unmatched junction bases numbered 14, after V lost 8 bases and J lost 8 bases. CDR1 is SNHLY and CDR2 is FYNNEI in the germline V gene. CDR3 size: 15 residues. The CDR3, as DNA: TGTGCCAGCCAATCCAGGGGACAGCTAAAGGAAAAACTGTTTTTT. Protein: CASQSRGQLKEKLFF. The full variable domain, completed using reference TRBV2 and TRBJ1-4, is EPEVTQTPSHQVTQMGQEVILRCVPISNHLYFYWYRQILGQKVEFLVSFYNNEISEKSEIFDDQFSVERPDGSNFTLKIRSTKLEDSAMYFCASQSRGQLKEKLFFGSGTQLSVL.

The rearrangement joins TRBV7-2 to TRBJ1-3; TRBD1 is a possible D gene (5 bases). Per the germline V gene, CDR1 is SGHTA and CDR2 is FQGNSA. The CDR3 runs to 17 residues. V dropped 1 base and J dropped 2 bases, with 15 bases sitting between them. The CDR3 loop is CASSLEGQGRAGNTIYF. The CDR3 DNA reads TGTGCCAGCAGCTTAGAGGGCCAGGGAAGAGCTGGAAACACCATATATTTT.

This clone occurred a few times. This chain's CDR3 is CASRAGTGPYNEQFF. In DNA, the CDR3 is TGCGCCAGCAGGGCCGGGACAGGGCCCTACAATGAGCAGTTCTTC. The chain couples TRBV5-1 to TRBJ2-1; TRBD1 matches at 9 bases. V lost 5 bases, J lost 2 bases, and 5 bases stayed unmatched. Looked up from germline, CDR1 is SGHRS and CDR2 is YFSETQ. The CDR3 is 15 amino acids.

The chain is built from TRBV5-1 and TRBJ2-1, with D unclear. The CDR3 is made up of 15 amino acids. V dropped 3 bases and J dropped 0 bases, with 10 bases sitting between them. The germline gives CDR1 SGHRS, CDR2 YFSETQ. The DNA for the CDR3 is TGCGCCAGCAGCTCACAGCCGCCCTCCTACAATGAGCAGTTCTTC. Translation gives CASSSQPPSYNEQFF.